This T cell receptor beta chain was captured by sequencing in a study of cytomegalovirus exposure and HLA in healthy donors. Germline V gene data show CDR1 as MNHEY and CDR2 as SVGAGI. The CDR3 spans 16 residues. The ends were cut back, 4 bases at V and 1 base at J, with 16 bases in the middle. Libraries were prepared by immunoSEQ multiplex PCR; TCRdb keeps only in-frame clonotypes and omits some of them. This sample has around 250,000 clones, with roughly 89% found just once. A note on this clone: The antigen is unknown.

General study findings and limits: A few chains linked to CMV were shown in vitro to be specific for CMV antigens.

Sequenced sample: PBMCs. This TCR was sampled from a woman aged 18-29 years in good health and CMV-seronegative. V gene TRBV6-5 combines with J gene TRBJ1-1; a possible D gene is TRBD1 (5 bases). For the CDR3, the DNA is TGTGCCAGCAGTTCAGGGCAATTAAGTTCGAACACTGAAGCTTTCTTT. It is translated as CASSSGQLSSNTEAFF.